These 13 T cell receptor beta chains came from one sample sequenced in a study of blood T cell repertoires in COVID-19. Assay used: immunoSEQ multiplex PCR; TCRdb lists only in-frame clones, some missing. The sample has a few hundred thousand clones; around 83% are singletons. The sequencing input was peripheral blood. These receptors were obtained from a man aged 50 or older with active or convalescent COVID-19.

The CDR3 bases are TGTGCCAGCATGTCAGGGCCTTGGAAGGCGGGGGCCAACGTCCTGACTTTC. Translation gives CASMSGPWKAGANVLTF. The chain uses TRBV28 and TRBJ2-6; D is perhaps TRBD1 (5 bases). Germline lookup yields CDR1 MDHEN and CDR2 SYDVKM. V lost 7 bases and J lost 4, with 20 bases in between. This CDR3 contains 17 residues.

The rearrangement joins TRBV5-8 to TRBJ2-2, with D possibly TRBD1 on 6 matching bases. Germline CDR1 SGHTS, CDR2 YDEGEE. This CDR3 has 16 amino acids. V lost 1 base, J lost 4 bases, and 14 bases lay in between. The CDR3 DNA follows: TGTGCCAGCAGCTTGTTTCGGACAGCTATCACCGGGGAGCTGTTTTTT. Protein product: CASSLFRTAITGELFF.

The chain recombines TRBV28 with TRBJ1-1, with D perhaps matching TRBD1 (5 bases). Germline V lookup: CDR1 MDHEN, CDR2 SYDVKM. V lost 11 bases and J 7 bases, leaving 11 bases between the germline ends. The CDR3 consists of 10 residues. The DNA of the CDR3 is TGTGCCGCCGGTAGGGGTGAAGCTTTCTTT. Protein: CAAGRGEAFF.

The chain carries TRBV2 and TRBJ2-3, with TRBD1 matching 9 bases. CDR1 is SNHLY, CDR2 FYNNEI, per germline. J gave up 5 bases and V 8 bases, and 8 bases lay outside the gene matches. This CDR3 comprises 14 residues. This CDR3 is CASVLGQGRDTQYF. As DNA, the CDR3 is TGTGCCAGCGTATTGGGACAGGGAAGAGATACGCAGTATTTT.

The J gene is TRBJ1-2, the V gene TRBV18; 7 positions agree with TRBD1. There are 13 residues in the CDR3. Germline V gene sequence: CDR1 KGHSH, CDR2 LQKENI. With 6 bases clipped from V and 4 bases from J, the junction kept 5 bases outside the gene matches. CDR3 sequence reads: CASSQGQAYGYTF. CDR3 nucleotide sequence: TGTGCCAGCTCCCAAGGACAGGCCTATGGCTACACCTTC.

About this clone itself: This sample also contains other DNA sequences that code for the same CDR3. The V and J genes are TRBV5-1 and TRBJ1-1; 11 positions agree with TRBD1. Germline V lookup: CDR1 SGHRS, CDR2 YFSETQ. The length of the CDR3 is 14 residues. V lost 3 bases, J lost 5 bases, and 3 bases stayed unmatched. This CDR3 reads CASSSGTGGTEAFF. In nucleotides, the CDR3 is TGCGCCAGCAGCTCGGGGACAGGGGGGACTGAAGCTTTCTTT.

V and J are TRBV19 and TRBJ2-5, with 8 bases identical to TRBD1. V lost 5 bases and J lost 4; bases outside the gene matches: 3. The germline V gene has CDR1 LNHDA and CDR2 SQIVND (reference sequence). The CDR3 covers 13 residues. CDR3: CASSRQGSETQYF. In DNA form, the CDR3 reads TGTGCCAGTAGTCGACAGGGGTCAGAGACCCAGTACTTC.

The V call is TRBV13, the J call TRBJ2-3; TRBD1 aligns across 9 bases. CDR1 PRHDT and CDR2 FYEKMQ come from the germline V gene (reference sequence). This CDR3 is built from 16 residues. V was pared by 5 bases and J by 2 bases, with 8 bases of the junction left unmatched. In DNA, the CDR3 is TGTGCCAGCAGCAACCGGGACAGGGCCCCCACAGATACGCAGTATTTT. It codes for CASSNRDRAPTDTQYF.

The genes are TRBV5-1 and TRBJ1-1, with a tentative D call TRBD1 (6 bases). The germline CDR1 and CDR2 sequences are SGHRS and YFSETQ. The V and J ends lost 6 bases and 3 bases respectively, with 12 bases between them. The CDR3 spans 13 residues. The CDR3, as DNA: TGCGCCAGCACCATAGGGGGGGACACTGAAGCTTTCTTT. Translating it yields CASTIGGDTEAFF.

CDR3 sequence (DNA): TGTGCCAGCAGAAGACTAGCGGGGGGCTCTGGGGCCAACGTCCTGACTTTC. It is translated as CASRRLAGGSGANVLTF. This sequence joins TRBV27 and TRBJ2-6; TRBD2 matches 13 bases. CDR1 and CDR2 (germline): MNHEY, SMNVEV (reference sequence). Trimming cost V 6 bases and J 0 bases; bases outside gene matches: 2. CDR3 size: 17 residues.

This chain joins TRBV11-1 and TRBJ2-1, with 11 bases that match TRBD2. The junction had 3 bases not matched to a gene; V was cut back by 1 base and J by 4 bases. The CDR3 contains 16 residues. The germline gives CDR1 SGHAT, CDR2 FQDESV (reference sequence). The CDR3 spells CASSLVGTSGYNEQFF. The CDR3 nucleotides are TGTGCCAGCAGCTTAGTGGGGACTAGCGGATACAATGAGCAGTTCTTC.

The V call is TRBV24-1, the J call TRBJ1-3; D is possibly TRBD1 (5 bases). Germline CDR1 KGHDR, CDR2 SFDVKD. V lost 2 bases to trimming and J lost 4 bases, with 11 bases between them. The length of the CDR3 is 15 residues. CDR3 protein: CATSDSQGGGNTIYF. CDR3 bases: TGTGCCACCAGTGATTCCCAGGGTGGAGGAAACACCATATATTTT.

This chain links TRBV7-3 with TRBJ2-3; 7 nucleotides align to TRBD1. The germline gives CDR1 SGHTA, CDR2 FQGTGA. With V trimmed by 4 bases and J by 2 bases, 3 bases remained unmatched. CDR3 length: 14 residues. The CDR3 protein is CASSSDRATDTQYF. The CDR3 region has the DNA TGTGCCAGCAGCTCCGACAGGGCCACAGATACGCAGTATTTT.